This TCR beta chain was captured by sequencing in a study of beta chain features in type 1 diabetes. The junction had 12 bases not matched to a gene; V was cut back by 3 bases and J by 7 bases. Germline assignment: CDR1 MGHDK and CDR2 SYGVNS. The CDR3 length is 15 residues. Cells sorted by CD45RO/CCR7/CD25/CD127/CD95/CD27 comprised CD4+ naive, central memory, regulatory and stem cell-like memory cells. Reverse transcribing all isolated RNA meant expressed TCRB transcripts were sequenced. Clones were sequenced by immunoSEQ multiplex PCR, and TCRdb holds only the in-frame ones, with some missing. The sample carries approximately 340,000 clones, more than 12% recorded once. There are a few counts of this clone. The antigen is not known. Findings and limits, study-wide: Possibly, sequencing cDNA over-represented cells that had high TCR expression levels. People with Type 1 diabetes carried modestly yet significantly shorter TCRB CDR3s in all four CD4+ subsets.

This clonotype was obtained from a woman aged 18-29 years in good health. Sequencing was carried out using naive CD4+ T cells from blood. The chain combines TRBV25-1 with TRBJ2-7; 7 nucleotides match TRBD1. CDR3 in amino acids: CASSEPDRPLSEQYF. The DNA for the CDR3 is TGTGCCAGCAGTGAGCCGGACAGGCCCCTGAGTGAGCAGTACTTC.